The 32 T cell receptor beta chains presented below share a single source sample, sequenced in a study of T cell changes during pregnancy in multiple sclerosis. The repertoire was sequenced with immunoSEQ multiplex PCR; TCRdb's copy has only in-frame clones and lacks some. The sample carries tens of thousands of clones, 90% to 95% recorded once. The material sequenced was peripheral blood, taken in the third trimester of pregnancy. The receptors come from a female donor with multiple sclerosis, enrolled in a pregnancy study.

V usage is TRBV19 and J usage is TRBJ1-6, with a tentative D call TRBD1 (5 bases). The CDR3 totals 14 residues. Trimming stripped 0 bases from V and 12 bases from J, with 12 bases between. CDR1 and CDR2 (germline): LNHDA, SQIVND (reference sequence). Written as DNA, the CDR3 is TGTGCCAGTAGTATAGAGGGCAGGGCCGGACCCCTCCACTTT. This gives the protein CASSIEGRAGPLHF.

V and J are TRBV7-2 and TRBJ2-3; possibly TRBD2 for D (5 bases). With 5 bases removed from V and 13 bases from J, the gap between germline ends came to 19 bases. Germline V gene lookup returns CDR1 SGHTA and CDR2 FQGNSA. CDR3 length: 13 residues. CDR3 region: CASSPAQSGLEYF. The CDR3, as DNA: TGTGCCAGCAGCCCCGCTCAGTCCGGACTCGAGTATTTT.

This rearrangement joins TRBV11-2 to TRBJ1-2; D is unclear. The V end lost 2 bases, the J end lost 0 bases, and 10 bases lay between the germline ends. The CDR3 spans 15 residues. From germline, CDR1 is SGHAT and CDR2 FQNNGV. The CDR3 sequence: CASSLRGTSNYGYTF. The CDR3 region has the DNA TGTGCCAGCAGCTTACGGGGAACTTCTAACTATGGCTACACCTTC.

This clone is a singleton in its sample. V gene TRBV18 combines with J gene TRBJ1-5, with TRBD1 matching 8 bases. The V and J ends lost 8 bases and 6 bases, in that order; junction bases with no gene match: 6. The CDR3 is 13 residues long. Germline lookup yields CDR1 KGHSH and CDR2 LQKENI. CDR3 region: CASPTGDFQPQHF. In DNA form, the CDR3 reads TGTGCCAGCCCGACAGGGGACTTTCAGCCCCAGCATTTT.

The rearrangement uses TRBV4-3 and TRBJ2-2; D may be TRBD1 (5 bases). CDR3 size: 15 residues. V was shortened by 0 bases and J by 6 bases, with 11 bases between the two germline ends. Germline loops: CDR1 LGHNA, CDR2 YSLEER. The CDR3 is CASSQDRQYPGELFF. The CDR3, as DNA: TGCGCCAGCAGCCAAGATCGACAGTATCCCGGGGAGCTGTTTTTT.

This chain joins TRBV7-9 and TRBJ2-3; 7 nucleotides line up with TRBD2. Germline loops: CDR1 SEHNR, CDR2 FQNEAQ (reference sequence). CDR3 length equals 17 residues. The V and J ends lost 3 bases and 0 bases, in that order; junction bases with no gene match: 9. The CDR3 loop is CASSLDERGSSTDTQYF. The CDR3 DNA is TGTGCCAGCAGCTTGGACGAGCGGGGATCGAGCACAGATACGCAGTATTTT.

Only one count was recorded for this clone. CDR3 in DNA: TGTGCCAGCAGCCGGACCCGACTAGAACACACCGGGGAGCTGTTTTTT. Amino acid sequence: CASSRTRLEHTGELFF. V is TRBV12-1 and J is TRBJ2-2; the table's TRBD2 call for D was not verified on the DNA. TRBV12-1 is a listed pseudogene. This CDR3 region has 16 residues.

This chain connects TRBV2 to TRBJ2-7; TRBD1 agrees at 7 bases. CDR1 and CDR2 (germline): SNHLY, FYNNEI. The CDR3 is 13 residues long. J lost 4 bases, V lost 6 bases, and 6 bases had no gene match. CDR3 DNA: TGTGCCAGCAGCCCCGGGACAGCTTACGAGCAGTACTTC. As protein: CASSPGTAYEQYF.

The chain carries TRBV6-5 and TRBJ1-2; D gene unclear. Germline V gives CDR1 MNHEY, CDR2 SVGAGI. CDR3 length: 12 residues. Trimming removed 7 bases from V and 0 bases from J, with 6 bases in between. For the CDR3, the DNA is TGTGCCAGCATATCGGCTAACTATGGCTACACCTTC. This codes for CASISANYGYTF.

The chain couples TRBV2 to TRBJ2-4; maybe TRBD1 (6 bases). The CDR3 covers 13 residues. Between the trimmed V and J ends, which lost 7 bases and 7 bases, there was a span of 14 bases. Germline CDR1 is SNHLY and CDR2 is FYNNEI. Here the CDR3 DNA reads TGTGCCAGCAACGCAGGGGATACGAACATTCAGTACTTC. The encoded protein is CASNAGDTNIQYF.

This clone has only one observation. The J gene is TRBJ2-5, the V gene TRBV9; 7 nucleotides match TRBD1. This CDR3 comprises 15 residues. Per the germline V gene, CDR1 is SGDLS and CDR2 is YYNGEE. J gave up 2 bases and V 4 bases, and 8 bases lay outside the gene matches. As DNA, the CDR3 is TGTGCCAGCAGCTTCGCCGGGACAGAGCAAGAGACCCAGTACTTC. Its translation: CASSFAGTEQETQYF.

This sequence joins TRBV23-1 and TRBJ2-6; D is unclear. TRBV23-1 is annotated as an ORF whose role is uncertain. This CDR3 region has 16 residues. The ends were cut back, 3 bases at V and 4 bases at J, with 13 bases in the middle. CDR3 nucleotide sequence: TGCGCCAGCAGTCACATATCGGAGCCCGGGGCCAACGTCCTGACTTTC. It encodes CASSHISEPGANVLTF.

The rearrangement links TRBV7-2 to TRBJ2-7; D is perhaps TRBD2 (5 bases). V lost 5 bases and J lost 7, with 21 bases in between. CDR1 SGHTA and CDR2 FQGNSA come from the germline V gene. The CDR3 length is 15 residues. The CDR3 nucleotides are TGTGCCAGCAGCCAAAGTGGGGTCTGGACGGGAGAGCAGTACTTC. This sequence encodes CASSQSGVWTGEQYF.

This chain connects TRBV4-3 to TRBJ2-3; 10 bases are shared with TRBD2. Per the germline V gene, CDR1 is LGHNA and CDR2 is YSLEER. This CDR3 region has 16 residues. Losses at the gene ends were 0 bases for V and 1 base for J; bases not matched to a gene: 1. The CDR3 nucleotides are TGCGCCAGCAGCCAAGAGCTAGCGGGAGGCACAGATACGCAGTATTTT. It translates to CASSQELAGGTDTQYF.

The chain joins TRBV5-1 to TRBJ2-7; D is possibly TRBD2 (5 bases). Germline V gene sequence: CDR1 SGHRS, CDR2 YFSETQ. V was shortened by 3 bases and J by 9 bases, with 25 bases between the two germline ends. This CDR3 has 16 amino acids. The CDR3 DNA is TGCGCCAGCAGCTCGTTTACCGGGAATCGAGAAATTGGGCAGTACTTC. Translating gives CASSSFTGNREIGQYF.

The V gene is TRBV5-1, the J gene TRBJ2-7, with D possibly TRBD1 on 5 matching bases. Germline V gene lookup returns CDR1 SGHRS and CDR2 YFSETQ. This CDR3 has 14 residues. V lost 1 base and J 6 bases, leaving 14 bases between the germline ends. CDR3 nucleotide sequence: TGCGCCAGCAGCTTGTTACTTTCCACAGGCGAGCAGTACTTC. Amino acids: CASSLLLSTGEQYF. The variable domain in full, completed from reference TRBV5-1 and TRBJ2-7, reads KAGVTQTPRYLIKTRGQQVTLSCSPISGHRSVSWYQQTPGQGLQFLFEYFSETQRNKGNFPGRFSGRQFSNSRSEMNVSTLELGDSALYLCASSLLLSTGEQYFGPGTRLTVT.

The V gene is TRBV6-4, the J gene TRBJ2-3; TRBD2 matches 9 bases. In germline, CDR1 is MRHNA, CDR2 SNTAGT. CDR3 length equals 15 residues. The junction had 2 bases not matched to a gene; V was cut back by 3 bases and J by 1 base. CDR3 bases: TGTGCCAGCAGTGAAATAGCGGGGGGCACAGATACGCAGTATTTT. This encodes CASSEIAGGTDTQYF.

The CDR3 spells CATRRRGYNEQFF. The CDR3 DNA is TGTGCCACCCGTCGTCGGGGGTACAATGAGCAGTTCTTC. The J gene is TRBJ2-1, the V gene TRBV5-4; a weak D match, TRBD2 (6 bases). The V and J ends lost 9 bases and 4 bases respectively, with 14 bases between them. The CDR3 is 13 residues long. Germline-derived CDR1 and CDR2 are SGHNT and YYREEE (reference sequence). The entire variable domain, with the rest obtained from reference TRBV5-4 and TRBJ2-1, is as follows: ETGVTQSPTHLIKTRGQQVTLRCSSQSGHNTVSWYQQALGQGPQFIFQYYREEENGRGNFPPRFSGLQFPNYSSELNVNALELDDSALYLCATRRRGYNEQFFGPGTRLTVL.

The chain combines TRBV11-2 with TRBJ1-1, with D possibly being TRBD1 (6 bases). The V gene's germline CDR1 is SGHAT and CDR2 FQNNGV. The CDR3 covers 13 residues. The V end lost 6 bases, the J end lost 9 bases, and 17 bases lay between the germline ends. CDR3 region: CASRFPPDSKAFF. In DNA, the CDR3 is TGTGCCAGCAGATTTCCACCGGACAGCAAAGCTTTCTTT.

The chain employs TRBV19 and TRBJ1-5, with 7 bases lining up with TRBD1. Germline values: CDR1 LNHDA, CDR2 SQIVND (reference sequence). This CDR3 spans 15 amino acids. Trimming cost V 4 bases and J 4 bases; bases outside gene matches: 7. The CDR3 spells CASSTTPGGNQPQHF. The CDR3 DNA reads as TGTGCCAGTAGTACGACCCCAGGGGGGAATCAGCCCCAGCATTTT.

This clone was observed once. V usage is TRBV4-1 and J usage is TRBJ1-1, with D unclear. CDR3 size: 13 residues. In germline, CDR1 is MGHRA, CDR2 YSYEKL. V lost 4 bases to trimming and J lost 5 bases, with 11 bases between them. The CDR3, as DNA: TGCGCCAGCAGCCCCGGGGAAGGAACTGAAGCTTTCTTT. Its translation is CASSPGEGTEAFF.

The rearrangement links TRBV6-1 to TRBJ2-3; TRBD2 matches 7 bases. The CDR3 totals 16 residues. Germline loops: CDR1 MNHNS, CDR2 SASEGT. V dropped 4 bases and J dropped 1; count of bases not matched to a gene: 8. The CDR3 spells CASSGGGRRGTDTQYF. For the CDR3, the DNA is TGTGCCAGCAGTGGGGGGGGACGGAGGGGCACAGATACGCAGTATTTT.

V usage is TRBV7-6 and J usage is TRBJ2-2; D unclear. The CDR3 spans 16 residues. Germline CDR1 SGHVS, CDR2 FNYEAQ. The germline V and J ends were trimmed by 1 base and 4 bases, with 13 bases remaining between them. As DNA, the CDR3 is TGTGCCAGCAGCTTAGATGGCAGGCTGGGCACCGGGGAGCTGTTTTTT. Protein sequence: CASSLDGRLGTGELFF.

As DNA, the CDR3 is TGTGCCAGCAACGGTCGGGGGGCAACCGATACGCAGTATTTT. This codes for CASNGRGATDTQYF. The V gene is TRBV6-6, the J gene TRBJ2-3; D is perhaps TRBD2 (7 bases). This CDR3 spans 14 amino acids. Looked up from germline, CDR1 is MNHNY and CDR2 is SVGAGI (reference sequence). V was shortened by 7 bases and J by 6 bases, with 17 bases between the two germline ends.

The chain joins TRBV21-1 to TRBJ1-1. TRBV21-1 is labeled a pseudogene. The CDR3 runs to 17 residues. The CDR3 loop is CASTPEVTKTMNTEAFF. The DNA of the CDR3 is TGTGCCAGCACCCCTGAGGTGACTAAAACCATGAACACTGAAGCTTTCTTT.

This rearrangement joins TRBV29-1 to TRBJ2-2; D gene unclear. Trimming shortened V by 3 bases and J by 0 bases, and 5 bases separated the two germline ends. This CDR3 spans 13 amino acids. Germline CDR1 is SQVTM and CDR2 is ANQGSEA. In nucleotides, the CDR3 is TGCAGCGTTGATCGCGCGAACACCGGGGAGCTGTTTTTT. Translating it yields CSVDRANTGELFF.

The chain couples TRBV9 to TRBJ2-5, with TRBD2 matching 9 bases. This CDR3 has 17 residues. V lost 2 bases and J lost 2; bases outside the gene matches: 10. Germline CDR1 reads SGDLS; CDR2 reads YYNGEE. CDR3 in DNA: TGTGCCAGCAGCGTCGGACTGGGCGGGGGGGCTCAAGAGACCCAGTACTTC. This codes for CASSVGLGGGAQETQYF.

This chain uses TRBV11-2 with TRBJ2-5, with 8 bases aligning to TRBD2. The CDR3 runs to 15 residues. The V and J ends lost 2 bases and 0 bases, in that order; junction bases with no gene match: 2. CDR1 and CDR2 (germline): SGHAT, FQNNGV. The CDR3 sequence is CASSLLAGYQETQYF. The CDR3 coding sequence is TGTGCCAGCAGCTTATTAGCGGGGTACCAAGAGACCCAGTACTTC.

The CDR3 sequence: CASSTPGDRISLSETQYF. The CDR3 coding sequence is TGTGCCAGCAGCACCCCGGGTGACAGGATCTCCCTTTCTGAGACCCAGTACTTC. This rearrangement joins TRBV7-9 to TRBJ2-5; D perhaps matches TRBD1 (6 bases). CDR1 and CDR2 from the germline V gene are SEHNR and FQNEAQ (reference sequence). V shed 5 bases and J shed 5 bases, with 27 bases lying between them. The CDR3 is 18 residues long.

The rearrangement joins TRBV7-5 to TRBJ2-5; the DNA was not compared with TRBD2, the D call given in the table. TRBV7-5 represents a pseudogene. The CDR3 runs 17 residues. CDR3 nucleotide sequence: TGTGTCAGAAGCTTAGCCTATTTCCTAGCGGGGCAAGAGACCCAGTACTTC. Translation gives CVRSLAYFLAGQETQYF.

This rearrangement joins TRBV30 to TRBJ1-1, with D perhaps matching TRBD1 (5 bases). Per the germline V gene, CDR1 is GTSNPN and CDR2 is SVGIG (reference sequence). Trimming removed 3 bases at V and 0 bases at J, with 17 bases between. There are 16 residues in the CDR3. The CDR3 sequence is CAWRPAGWGMNTEAFF. The DNA for the CDR3 is TGTGCCTGGAGGCCGGCGGGGTGGGGGATGAACACTGAAGCTTTCTTT.

CDR3 in DNA: TGTGCCAGCAGCCGAGGCGGAGGGACAGGGAGAAGGAACTATGGCTACACCTTC. Translation gives CASSRGGGTGRRNYGYTF. The chain employs TRBV7-3 and TRBJ1-2; 9 bases map to TRBD1. Unmatched junction bases numbered 15, after V lost 5 bases and J lost 2 bases. From germline, CDR1 is SGHTA and CDR2 FQGTGA. This CDR3 spans 18 amino acids. Filled out from reference TRBV7-3 and TRBJ1-2, the complete variable domain reads GAGVSQTPSNKVTEKGKYVELRCDPISGHTALYWYRQSLGQGPEFLIYFQGTGAADDSGLPNDRFFAVRPEGSVSTLKIQRTERGDSAVYLCASSRGGGTGRRNYGYTFGSGTRLTVV.